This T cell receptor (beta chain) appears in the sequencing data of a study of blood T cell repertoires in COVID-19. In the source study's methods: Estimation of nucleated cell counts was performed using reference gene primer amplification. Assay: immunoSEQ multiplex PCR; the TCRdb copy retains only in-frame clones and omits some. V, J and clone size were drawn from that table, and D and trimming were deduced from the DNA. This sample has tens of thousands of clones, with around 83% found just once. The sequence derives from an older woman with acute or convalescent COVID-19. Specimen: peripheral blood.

CDR3 residues: CASSPGDRGEQFF. For the CDR3, the DNA is TGTGCCAGCAGCCCCGGCGACAGAGGTGAGCAGTTCTTC. This chain connects TRBV12-3 or TRBV12-4 to TRBJ2-1, with a tentative D call TRBD1 (5 bases). The CDR3 length is 13 residues. Trimming removed 6 bases from V and 9 bases from J, with 15 bases in between.